These T cell receptor beta chains were read from a single sample in a study of blood T cell repertoires in COVID-19. Sequencing was performed with immunoSEQ multiplex PCR; in TCRdb, only in-frame clones are kept and a portion is missing. The sample consists of about 170,000 clones, about 86% of them appearing once. The sample was peripheral blood. These receptors came from a human donor with acute or convalescent COVID-19. The donor label of this sample is uncertain. CDR3s include the opening cysteine and the closing phenylalanine or tryptophan. Each record gives: J gene, clone size, V gene, D gene, CDR3 DNA, CDR3 protein. The D gene is left open where the match is weak. Only some rows state a clone size, as once, few, many or a class for expanded clones.

j_gene: TRBJ2-1
abundance: NA
v_gene: TRBV5-1
d_gene: NA
CDR3nt: TGCGCCAGCAGCTCCAACAATGAGCAGTTCTTC
CDR3aa: CASSSNNEQFF

j_gene: TRBJ2-5
abundance: few
v_gene: TRBV28
d_gene: TRBD1
CDR3nt: TGTGCCAGCACCCCCCACGGACAGGACCCTCGCGAGTACTTC
CDR3aa: CASTPHGQDPREYF

j_gene: TRBJ2-3
abundance: NA
v_gene: TRBV9
d_gene: NA
CDR3nt: TGTGCCAGCAGCTTCGAGGTTTCAACAGATACGCAGTATTTT
CDR3aa: CASSFEVSTDTQYF

j_gene: TRBJ2-7
abundance: NA
v_gene: TRBV7-9
d_gene: NA
CDR3nt: TGTGCCAGCTCCCGGCAGGCGGGATCCTACGAGCAGTACTTC
CDR3aa: CASSRQAGSYEQYF

j_gene: TRBJ2-5
abundance: NA
v_gene: TRBV5-4
d_gene: NA
CDR3nt: TGTGCCAGCAGCTTGCCAGGGGATTCGGAGACCCAGTACTTC
CDR3aa: CASSLPGDSETQYF

j_gene: TRBJ2-1
abundance: NA
v_gene: TRBV10-1
d_gene: TRBD1
CDR3nt: TGCGCCAGCAGTGAGTCGACTAGGACAGGGGGAAGGTTCTTC
CDR3aa: CASSESTRTGGRFF

j_gene: TRBJ1-1
abundance: NA
v_gene: TRBV6-4
d_gene: NA
CDR3nt: TGTGCCAGCAGGAGGACAGTGAACACTGAAGCTTTCTTT
CDR3aa: CASRRTVNTEAFF

j_gene: TRBJ2-1
abundance: NA
v_gene: TRBV9
d_gene: TRBD2
CDR3nt: TGTGCCAGCAGCGTATACGGACTAGCGGGGGCCGGGGATGAGCAGTTCTTC
CDR3aa: CASSVYGLAGAGDEQFF

j_gene: TRBJ2-7
abundance: NA
v_gene: TRBV7-9
d_gene: TRBD2
CDR3nt: TGTGCCAGCAGCTTCGCTAGCGGGGGCGAGCAGTACTTC
CDR3aa: CASSFASGGEQYF

j_gene: TRBJ2-2
abundance: NA
v_gene: TRBV5-4
d_gene: NA
CDR3nt: TGTGCCAGCAGCTCGACTAATCAAGCGAACACCGGGGAGCTGTTTTTT
CDR3aa: CASSSTNQANTGELFF

j_gene: TRBJ2-1
abundance: NA
v_gene: TRBV3-1/TRBV3-2
d_gene: TRBD2
CDR3nt: TGTGCCAGCAGCCAACTAGCGGGAGTTCTCTTC
CDR3aa: CASSQLAGVLF

j_gene: TRBJ2-3
abundance: NA
v_gene: TRBV9
d_gene: NA
CDR3nt: TGTGCCAGCAGCGTAGCTACTGGGCGGGGGCAAGATACGCAGTATTTT
CDR3aa: CASSVATGRGQDTQYF

j_gene: TRBJ1-1
abundance: few
v_gene: TRBV28
d_gene: TRBD1
CDR3nt: TGTGCCAGCAGCCATGACAGGGAGAGCACTGAAGCTTTCTTT
CDR3aa: CASSHDRESTEAFF

j_gene: TRBJ2-1
abundance: NA
v_gene: TRBV7-9
d_gene: TRBD2
CDR3nt: TGTGCCAGCAGCTTCAAGACTAGCGGGGAAACCAATGAGCAGTTCTTC
CDR3aa: CASSFKTSGETNEQFF

j_gene: TRBJ2-7
abundance: NA
v_gene: TRBV7-2
d_gene: NA
CDR3nt: TGTGCCAGCACATCATGGGACGGGGGCTCCTACGAGCAGTACTTC
CDR3aa: CASTSWDGGSYEQYF

j_gene: TRBJ1-5
abundance: NA
v_gene: TRBV2
d_gene: NA
CDR3nt: TGTGCCAGCAGTAGGGGAGGATACAATCAGCCCCAGCATTTT
CDR3aa: CASSRGGYNQPQHF

j_gene: TRBJ2-2
abundance: NA
v_gene: TRBV3-1/TRBV3-2
d_gene: NA
CDR3nt: TGTGCCAGCTCCCTCAAGGGGCAGGGCATCGGGGAGCTGTTTTTT
CDR3aa: CASSLKGQGIGELFF

j_gene: TRBJ2-3
abundance: NA
v_gene: TRBV10-1
d_gene: TRBD2
CDR3nt: TGCGCCAGCAGTGAGGGTTGGGGGGGGGAGACGCAGTATTTT
CDR3aa: CASSEGWGGETQYF

j_gene: TRBJ2-7
abundance: NA
v_gene: TRBV6-6
d_gene: TRBD1
CDR3nt: TGTGCCAGCAGTTATATTGGACAGGCCTCCTACGAGCAGTACTTC
CDR3aa: CASSYIGQASYEQYF

j_gene: TRBJ1-1
abundance: NA
v_gene: TRBV19
d_gene: NA
CDR3nt: TGTGCCAGTAGTATAACTTCTGACGGACTGTTGAACACTGAAGCTTTCTTT
CDR3aa: CASSITSDGLLNTEAFF

j_gene: TRBJ1-1
abundance: NA
v_gene: TRBV9
d_gene: NA
CDR3nt: TGTGCCAGCAGCGTAGGACAGGTTTATGGCGCTGAAGCTTTCTTT
CDR3aa: CASSVGQVYGAEAFF

j_gene: TRBJ1-1
abundance: NA
v_gene: TRBV6-5
d_gene: NA
CDR3nt: TGTGCCAGCAGCCCCCCGGGGGGACCTCTAGAAGCTTTCTTT
CDR3aa: CASSPPGGPLEAFF

j_gene: TRBJ2-2
abundance: NA
v_gene: TRBV19
d_gene: NA
CDR3nt: TGTGCCAGTACTAGCTTAAACACCGGGGAGCTGTTTTTT
CDR3aa: CASTSLNTGELFF

j_gene: TRBJ2-1
abundance: NA
v_gene: TRBV19
d_gene: TRBD2
CDR3nt: TGTGCCAGTAGTTCCCCTAGCGGGAGAACGGGAAATGAGCAGTTCTTC
CDR3aa: CASSSPSGRTGNEQFF

j_gene: TRBJ1-4
abundance: NA
v_gene: TRBV4-1
d_gene: NA
CDR3nt: TGCGCCAGCAGCCAGCCCCGCGCACGTGCAACTAATGAAAAACTGTTTTTT
CDR3aa: CASSQPRARATNEKLFF

j_gene: TRBJ2-2
abundance: NA
v_gene: TRBV27
d_gene: TRBD2
CDR3nt: TGTGCCAGCAGTTTAGGGGGGAGGGCCGGGACCGGGGAGCTGTTTTTT
CDR3aa: CASSLGGRAGTGELFF

j_gene: TRBJ1-1
abundance: NA
v_gene: TRBV6-6
d_gene: NA
CDR3nt: TGTGCCAGCAGTCCTGGAGATAGCACTGAAGCTTTCTTT
CDR3aa: CASSPGDSTEAFF

j_gene: TRBJ2-1
abundance: once
v_gene: TRBV7-2
d_gene: NA
CDR3nt: TGTGCCAGCGGGCGGGGTTTCACCAATGAGCAGTTCTTC
CDR3aa: CASGRGFTNEQFF

j_gene: TRBJ2-3
abundance: once
v_gene: TRBV6-1
d_gene: TRBD1
CDR3nt: TGTGCCAGCAGTGAAGCGGGGACAGGGTCAGATACGCAGTATTTT
CDR3aa: CASSEAGTGSDTQYF

j_gene: TRBJ2-3
abundance: NA
v_gene: TRBV6-5
d_gene: TRBD1
CDR3nt: TGTGCCAGCCGGATCCGGGACAGGGCCACAGATACGCAGTATTTT
CDR3aa: CASRIRDRATDTQYF

j_gene: TRBJ2-3
abundance: NA
v_gene: TRBV2
d_gene: TRBD2
CDR3nt: TGTGCCAGCAGGACTAGCGGGGGGGTGGATACGCAGTATTTT
CDR3aa: CASRTSGGVDTQYF

j_gene: TRBJ1-2
abundance: NA
v_gene: TRBV3-1/TRBV3-2
d_gene: TRBD1
CDR3nt: TGTGCCAGCAGGTTCGGACAGGCCTCGCTGGGCTACACCTTC
CDR3aa: CASRFGQASLGYTF

j_gene: TRBJ1-2
abundance: NA
v_gene: TRBV11-2
d_gene: TRBD1
CDR3nt: TGTGCCAGCTTCCGACAGGGGGAAGTTGGCTACACCTTC
CDR3aa: CASFRQGEVGYTF

j_gene: TRBJ2-5
abundance: once
v_gene: TRBV4-2
d_gene: TRBD2
CDR3nt: TGTGCCAGCAGCCAGGCAACCGGGACTAGCGGGTGGGTATCTCAAGAGACCCAGTACTTC
CDR3aa: CASSQATGTSGWVSQETQYF

j_gene: TRBJ1-2
abundance: NA
v_gene: TRBV12-3/TRBV12-4
d_gene: NA
CDR3nt: TGTGCCAGCAGTTTACGCAGGGCCTATGGCTACACCTTC
CDR3aa: CASSLRRAYGYTF

j_gene: TRBJ1-1
abundance: NA
v_gene: TRBV7-3
d_gene: TRBD1
CDR3nt: TGTGCCAGCAGCCGAGACAGGGGAGGGGGAAGTTGGGCTTTCTTT
CDR3aa: CASSRDRGGGSWAFF

j_gene: TRBJ2-1
abundance: NA
v_gene: TRBV11-2
d_gene: NA
CDR3nt: TGTGCCAGCAGCTTGGGGGGGCCTCGCTCCTACAATGAGCAGTTCTTC
CDR3aa: CASSLGGPRSYNEQFF

j_gene: TRBJ2-7
abundance: NA
v_gene: TRBV13
d_gene: NA
CDR3nt: TGTGCCAGCAGCATTAGTGGAGTGGACGAGCAGTACTTC
CDR3aa: CASSISGVDEQYF

j_gene: TRBJ2-1
abundance: once
v_gene: TRBV11-3
d_gene: NA
CDR3nt: TGTGCCAGCAGCTTCCCCTGGGGCAGGAACAATGAGCAGTTCTTC
CDR3aa: CASSFPWGRNNEQFF

j_gene: TRBJ2-5
abundance: NA
v_gene: TRBV5-6
d_gene: NA
CDR3nt: TGTGCCAGCAGCTTGGGATGGGAGGAGACCCAGTACTTC
CDR3aa: CASSLGWEETQYF

j_gene: TRBJ2-5
abundance: few
v_gene: TRBV5-1
d_gene: NA
CDR3nt: TGCGCCAGCAGCTTGTCCCGACAACCACAAGAGACCCAGTACTTC
CDR3aa: CASSLSRQPQETQYF

j_gene: TRBJ2-2
abundance: NA
v_gene: TRBV19
d_gene: TRBD2
CDR3nt: TGTGCCAGTAGTAAGAATCTGGGGGGGAACGCGAACACCGGGGAGCTGTTTTTT
CDR3aa: CASSKNLGGNANTGELFF

j_gene: TRBJ2-7
abundance: NA
v_gene: TRBV30
d_gene: TRBD2
CDR3nt: TGTGCCTGGAGTGTAACCCGGGGACTAGCGGATTACGAGCAGTACTTC
CDR3aa: CAWSVTRGLADYEQYF

j_gene: TRBJ2-7
abundance: few
v_gene: TRBV29-1
d_gene: NA
CDR3nt: TGCAGCGTCCCCCGTCCCTCCTACGAGCAGTACTTC
CDR3aa: CSVPRPSYEQYF

j_gene: TRBJ1-1
abundance: NA
v_gene: TRBV2
d_gene: NA
CDR3nt: TGTGCCAGCAGTGGGAAAGACAGGAACACTGAAGCTTTCTTT
CDR3aa: CASSGKDRNTEAFF

j_gene: TRBJ2-5
abundance: NA
v_gene: TRBV5-1
d_gene: NA
CDR3nt: TGCGCCAGCAGCTGGTCAGGGCCAGAACGAGAGACCCAGTACTTC
CDR3aa: CASSWSGPERETQYF

j_gene: TRBJ2-2
abundance: NA
v_gene: TRBV27
d_gene: NA
CDR3nt: TGTGCCAGCAGTCTCGTAGCCTGGGGGGAGCTGTTTTTT
CDR3aa: CASSLVAWGELFF

j_gene: TRBJ2-3
abundance: few
v_gene: TRBV5-1
d_gene: NA
CDR3nt: TGCGCCAGCAGAGAAGGCGGGGCTAGCACAGATACGCAGTATTTT
CDR3aa: CASREGGASTDTQYF

j_gene: TRBJ2-7
abundance: NA
v_gene: TRBV28
d_gene: TRBD2
CDR3nt: TGTGCCAGCAGTTCAGCGGGAGGTATGTACGAGCAGTACTTC
CDR3aa: CASSSAGGMYEQYF

j_gene: TRBJ2-7
abundance: NA
v_gene: TRBV28
d_gene: TRBD2
CDR3nt: TGTGCCAGCAGTTTCCGACCGGGACTAGCGGCCTACGAGCAGTACTTC
CDR3aa: CASSFRPGLAAYEQYF